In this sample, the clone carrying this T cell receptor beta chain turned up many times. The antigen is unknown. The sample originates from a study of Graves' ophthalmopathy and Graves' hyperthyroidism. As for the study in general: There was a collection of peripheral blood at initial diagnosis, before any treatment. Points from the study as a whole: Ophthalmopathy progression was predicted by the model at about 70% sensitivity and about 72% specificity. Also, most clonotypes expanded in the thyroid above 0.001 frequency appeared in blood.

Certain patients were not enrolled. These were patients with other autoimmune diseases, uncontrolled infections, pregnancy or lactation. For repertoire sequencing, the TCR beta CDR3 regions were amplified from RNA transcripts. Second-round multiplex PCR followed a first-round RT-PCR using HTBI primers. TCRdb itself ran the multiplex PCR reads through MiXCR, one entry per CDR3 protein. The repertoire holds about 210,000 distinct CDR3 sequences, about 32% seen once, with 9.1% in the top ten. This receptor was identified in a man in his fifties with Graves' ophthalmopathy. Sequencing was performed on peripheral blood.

In nucleotides, the CDR3 is TGTGCCAGCAGTTACCAGGGACAGGGCTACGAGCAGTACTTC. It is translated as CASSYQGQGYEQYF. This rearrangement joins TRBV6-5 to TRBJ2-7; 9 bases fit TRBD1. CDR1 and CDR2 (germline): MNHEY, SVGAGI. The CDR3 has 14 amino acids. V was clipped by 2 bases and J by 3 bases; unmatched bases: 2.